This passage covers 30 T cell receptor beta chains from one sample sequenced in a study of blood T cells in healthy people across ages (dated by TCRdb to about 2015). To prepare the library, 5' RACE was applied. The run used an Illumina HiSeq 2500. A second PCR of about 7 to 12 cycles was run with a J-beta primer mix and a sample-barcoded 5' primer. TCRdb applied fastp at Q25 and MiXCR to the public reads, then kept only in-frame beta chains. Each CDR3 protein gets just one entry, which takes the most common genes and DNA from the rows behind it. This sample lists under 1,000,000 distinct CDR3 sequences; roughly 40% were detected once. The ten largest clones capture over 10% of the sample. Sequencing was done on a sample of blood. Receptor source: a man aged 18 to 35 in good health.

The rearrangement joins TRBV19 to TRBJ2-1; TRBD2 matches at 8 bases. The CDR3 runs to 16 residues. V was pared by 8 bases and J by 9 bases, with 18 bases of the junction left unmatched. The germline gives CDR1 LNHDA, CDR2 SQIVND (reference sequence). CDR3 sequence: CASGQASGGLLGEQFF. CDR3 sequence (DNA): TGTGCCAGTGGACAAGCCAGCGGGGGCCTCCTCGGTGAGCAGTTCTTC.

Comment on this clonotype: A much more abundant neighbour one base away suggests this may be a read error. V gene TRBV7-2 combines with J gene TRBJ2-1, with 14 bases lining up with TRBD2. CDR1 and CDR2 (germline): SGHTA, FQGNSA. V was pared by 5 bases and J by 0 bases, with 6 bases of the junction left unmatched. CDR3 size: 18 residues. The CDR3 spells CTSSRRTSGGLSYNEQFF. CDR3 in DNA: TGTACCAGCAGCCGTCGGACTAGCGGGGGGCTCTCCTACAATGAGCAGTTCTTC.

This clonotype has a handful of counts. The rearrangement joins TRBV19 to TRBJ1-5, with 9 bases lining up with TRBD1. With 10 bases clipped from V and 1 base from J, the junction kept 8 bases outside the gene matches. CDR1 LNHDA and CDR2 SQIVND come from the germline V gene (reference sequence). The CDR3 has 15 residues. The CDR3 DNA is TGTGCCACGGACAGGGGATCCGGGAGCAATCAGCCCCAGCATTTT. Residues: CATDRGSGSNQPQHF.

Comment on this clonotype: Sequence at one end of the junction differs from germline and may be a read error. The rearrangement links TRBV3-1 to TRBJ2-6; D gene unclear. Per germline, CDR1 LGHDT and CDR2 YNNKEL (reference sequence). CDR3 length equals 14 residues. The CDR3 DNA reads TGTGCCAACAGCCAAGTTTCTGGGGCCAACGTCCTGACTTTC. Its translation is CANSQVSGANVLTF.

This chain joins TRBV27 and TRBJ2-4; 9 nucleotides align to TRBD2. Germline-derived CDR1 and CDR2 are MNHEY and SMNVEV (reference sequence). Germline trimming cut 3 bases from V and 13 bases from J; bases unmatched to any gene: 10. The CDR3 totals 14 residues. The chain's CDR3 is CASSFSGGRLAQYF. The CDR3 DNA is TGTGCCAGCAGTTTTAGCGGGGGCCGGTTGGCCCAGTACTTC.

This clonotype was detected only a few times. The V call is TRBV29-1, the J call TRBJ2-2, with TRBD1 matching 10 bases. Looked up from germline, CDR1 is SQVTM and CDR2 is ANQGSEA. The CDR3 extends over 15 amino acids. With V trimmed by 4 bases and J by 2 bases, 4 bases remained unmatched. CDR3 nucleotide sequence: TGCAGCGTTGTAGGGGACAGGGGCAACACCGGGGAGCTGTTTTTT. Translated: CSVVGDRGNTGELFF.

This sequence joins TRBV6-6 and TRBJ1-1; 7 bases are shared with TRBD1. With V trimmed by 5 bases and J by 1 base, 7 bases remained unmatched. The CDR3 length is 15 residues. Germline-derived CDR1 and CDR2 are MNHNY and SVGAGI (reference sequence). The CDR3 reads CASSRDRPTNTEAFF. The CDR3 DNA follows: TGTGCCAGCAGTCGGGACAGACCAACGAACACTGAAGCTTTCTTT.

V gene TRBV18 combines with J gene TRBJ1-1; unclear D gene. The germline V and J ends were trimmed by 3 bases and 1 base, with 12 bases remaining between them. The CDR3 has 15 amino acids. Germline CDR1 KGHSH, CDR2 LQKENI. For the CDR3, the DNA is TGTGCCAGCTCACCCGGCGGGGATGAGAACACTGAAGCTTTCTTT. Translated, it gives CASSPGGDENTEAFF.

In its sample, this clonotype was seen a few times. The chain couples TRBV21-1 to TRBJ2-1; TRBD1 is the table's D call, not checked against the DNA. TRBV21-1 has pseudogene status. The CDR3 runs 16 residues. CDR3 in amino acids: CASSAGGQGLRNEQFF. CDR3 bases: TGTGCCAGCAGCGCGGGGGGACAGGGGTTACGCAATGAGCAGTTCTTC.

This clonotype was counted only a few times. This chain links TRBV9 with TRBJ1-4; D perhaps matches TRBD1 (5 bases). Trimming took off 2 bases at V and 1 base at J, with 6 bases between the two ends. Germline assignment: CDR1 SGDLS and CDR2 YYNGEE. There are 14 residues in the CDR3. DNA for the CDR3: TGTGCCAGCAGCGTGGGGGGAACTAATGAAAAACTGTTTTTT. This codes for CASSVGGTNEKLFF.

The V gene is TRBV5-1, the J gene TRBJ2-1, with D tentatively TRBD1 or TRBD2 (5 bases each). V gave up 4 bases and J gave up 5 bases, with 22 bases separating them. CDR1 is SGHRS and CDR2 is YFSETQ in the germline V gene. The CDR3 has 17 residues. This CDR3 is CASSPHGTASTHNEQFF. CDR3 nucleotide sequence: TGCGCCAGCAGCCCACACGGGACGGCTTCGACGCACAATGAGCAGTTCTTC.

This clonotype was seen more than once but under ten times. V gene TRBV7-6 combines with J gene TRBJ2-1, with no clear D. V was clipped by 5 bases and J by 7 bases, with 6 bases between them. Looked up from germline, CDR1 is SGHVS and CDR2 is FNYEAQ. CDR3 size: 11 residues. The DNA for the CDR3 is TGTGCCAGCAGCCACCTGAATGAGCAGTTCTTC. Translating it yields CASSHLNEQFF.

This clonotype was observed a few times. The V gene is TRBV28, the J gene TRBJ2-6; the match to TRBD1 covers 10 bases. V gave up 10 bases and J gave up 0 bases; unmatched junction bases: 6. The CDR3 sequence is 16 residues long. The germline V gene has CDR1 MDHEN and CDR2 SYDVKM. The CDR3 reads CATLGTGVSGANVLTF. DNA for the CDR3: TGTGCCACCCTAGGGACAGGGGTCTCTGGGGCCAACGTCCTGACTTTC. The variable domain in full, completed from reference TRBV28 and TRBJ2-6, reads DVKVTQSSRYLVKRTGEKVFLECVQDMDHENMFWYRQDPGLGLRLIYFSYDVKMKEKGDIPEGYSVSREKKERFSLILESASTNQTSMYLCATLGTGVSGANVLTFGAGSRLTVL.

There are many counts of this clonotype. This chain's CDR3 is CSVVEDTQYF. Here the CDR3 DNA reads TGCAGCGTTGTGGAAGATACGCAGTATTTT. The chain joins TRBV29-1 to TRBJ2-3; no clear D gene. Germline V CDR1 and CDR2: SQVTM, ANQGSEA. The CDR3 length is 10 residues. V was trimmed by 4 bases and J by 5 bases, leaving 4 bases between them.

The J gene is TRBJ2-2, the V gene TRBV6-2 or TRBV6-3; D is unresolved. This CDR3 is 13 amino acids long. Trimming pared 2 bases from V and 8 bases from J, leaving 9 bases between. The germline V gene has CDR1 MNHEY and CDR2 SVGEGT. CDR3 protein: CASSYGSNGELFF. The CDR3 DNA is TGTGCCAGCAGTTACGGGTCTAATGGGGAGCTGTTTTTT.

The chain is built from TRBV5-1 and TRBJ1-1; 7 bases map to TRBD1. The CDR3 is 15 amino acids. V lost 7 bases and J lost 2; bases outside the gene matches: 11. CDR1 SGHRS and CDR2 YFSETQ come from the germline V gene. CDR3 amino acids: CASCPGQAVNTEAFF. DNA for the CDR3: TGCGCCAGCTGCCCAGGACAGGCCGTTAACACTGAAGCTTTCTTT.

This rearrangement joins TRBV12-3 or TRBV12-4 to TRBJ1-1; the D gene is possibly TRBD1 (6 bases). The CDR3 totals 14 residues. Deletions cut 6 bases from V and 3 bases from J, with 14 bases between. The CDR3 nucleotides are TGTGCCAGCAGCCGGATTGGGGGCGACACTGAAGCTTTCTTT. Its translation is CASSRIGGDTEAFF.

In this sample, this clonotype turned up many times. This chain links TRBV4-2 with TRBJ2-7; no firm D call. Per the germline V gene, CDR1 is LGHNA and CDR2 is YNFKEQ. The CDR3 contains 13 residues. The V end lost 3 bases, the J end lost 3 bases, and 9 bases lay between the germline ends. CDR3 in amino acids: CASSHRTSYEQYF. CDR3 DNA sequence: TGTGCCAGCAGCCACCGGACCAGCTACGAGCAGTACTTC.

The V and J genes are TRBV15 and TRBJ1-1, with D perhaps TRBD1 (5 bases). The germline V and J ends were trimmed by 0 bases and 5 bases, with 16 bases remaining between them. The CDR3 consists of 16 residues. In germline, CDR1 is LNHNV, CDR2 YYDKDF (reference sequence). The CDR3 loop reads CATSRDSGDSGTEAFF. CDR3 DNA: TGTGCCACCAGCAGAGATTCGGGGGACTCGGGTACTGAAGCTTTCTTT.

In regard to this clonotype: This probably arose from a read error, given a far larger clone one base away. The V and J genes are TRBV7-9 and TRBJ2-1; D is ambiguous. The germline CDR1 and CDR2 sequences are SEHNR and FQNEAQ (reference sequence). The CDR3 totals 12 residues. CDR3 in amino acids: CTSSLVSNEQFF. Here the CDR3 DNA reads TGTACCAGCAGCTTAGTTTCGAATGAGCAGTTCTTC. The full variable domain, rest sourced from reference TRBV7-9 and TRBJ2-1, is DTGVSQNPRHKITKRGQNVTFRCDPISEHNRLYWYRQTLGQGPEFLTYFQNEAQLEKSRLLSDRFSAERPKGSFSTLEIQRTEQGDSAMYLCTSSLVSNEQFFGPGTRLTVL.

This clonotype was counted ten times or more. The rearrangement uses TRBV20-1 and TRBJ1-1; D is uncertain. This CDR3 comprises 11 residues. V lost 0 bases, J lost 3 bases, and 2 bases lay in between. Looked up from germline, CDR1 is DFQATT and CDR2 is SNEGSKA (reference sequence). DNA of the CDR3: TGCAGTGCTAGAGATTACACTGAAGCTTTCTTT. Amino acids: CSARDYTEAFF.

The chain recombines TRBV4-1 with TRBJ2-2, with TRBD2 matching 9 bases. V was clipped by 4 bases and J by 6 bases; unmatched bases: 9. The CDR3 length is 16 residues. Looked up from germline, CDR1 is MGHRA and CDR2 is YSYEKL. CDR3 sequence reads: CASSPGRGGLSGELFF. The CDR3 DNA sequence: TGCGCCAGCAGCCCCGGGCGGGGGGGCCTTTCCGGGGAGCTGTTTTTT.

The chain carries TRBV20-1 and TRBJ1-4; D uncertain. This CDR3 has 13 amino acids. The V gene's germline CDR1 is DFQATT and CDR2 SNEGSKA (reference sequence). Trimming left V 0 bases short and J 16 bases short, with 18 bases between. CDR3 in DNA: TGCAGTGCTAGAGAAGGATTTGGCCCTGCTCCGTTTTTT. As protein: CSAREGFGPAPFF.

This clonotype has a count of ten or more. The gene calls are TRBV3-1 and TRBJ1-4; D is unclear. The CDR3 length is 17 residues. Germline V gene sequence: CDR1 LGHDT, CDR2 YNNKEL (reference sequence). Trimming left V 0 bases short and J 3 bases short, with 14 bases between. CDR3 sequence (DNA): TGTGCCAGCAGCCAAGACCCCGACCCCGGGGCTAATGAAAAACTGTTTTTT. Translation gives CASSQDPDPGANEKLFF.

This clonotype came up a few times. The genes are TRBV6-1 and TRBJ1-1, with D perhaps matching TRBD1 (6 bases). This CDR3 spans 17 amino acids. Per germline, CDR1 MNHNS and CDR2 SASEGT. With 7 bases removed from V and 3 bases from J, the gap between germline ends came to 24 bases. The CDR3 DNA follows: TGTGCCAGCACTAGCCCGGGGGGCGACGGGGGAGACACTGAAGCTTTCTTT. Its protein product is CASTSPGGDGGDTEAFF.

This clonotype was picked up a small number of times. CDR3 coding DNA: TGTGCCAGCAGATACCAAAAGGGGAACACCGGGGAGCTGTTTTTT. It encodes CASRYQKGNTGELFF. The rearrangement links TRBV12-3 or TRBV12-4 to TRBJ2-2, with D uncertain. The CDR3 covers 15 residues. Trimming shortened V by 6 bases and J by 1 base, and 12 bases separated the two germline ends.

The CDR3 region has the DNA TGTGCCAGCAGTTTAGACGGGGGGAGGCCCTATGGCTACACCTTC. It yields the protein CASSLDGGRPYGYTF. The V call is TRBV12-3 or TRBV12-4, the J call TRBJ1-2; tentative D call: TRBD1 (5 bases). Trimming pared 1 base from V and 4 bases from J, leaving 13 bases between. This CDR3 region has 15 residues.

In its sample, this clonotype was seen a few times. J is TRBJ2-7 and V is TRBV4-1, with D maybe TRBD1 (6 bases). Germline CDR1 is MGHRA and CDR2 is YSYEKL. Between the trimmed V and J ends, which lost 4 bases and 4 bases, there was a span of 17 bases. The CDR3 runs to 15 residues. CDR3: CASSPDRSLYYEQYF. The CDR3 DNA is TGCGCCAGCAGCCCTGACAGGAGCTTATATTACGAGCAGTACTTC.

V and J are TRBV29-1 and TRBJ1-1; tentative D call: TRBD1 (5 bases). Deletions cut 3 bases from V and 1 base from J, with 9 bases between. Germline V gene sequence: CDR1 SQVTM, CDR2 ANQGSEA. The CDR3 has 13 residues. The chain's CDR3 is CSVEKGPNTEAFF. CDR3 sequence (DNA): TGCAGCGTTGAGAAGGGACCGAACACTGAAGCTTTCTTT.

CDR3 amino acids: CASRPNRGNANTGELFF. The CDR3 DNA follows: TGTGCCAGCAGACCCAACCGCGGAAACGCGAACACCGGGGAGCTGTTTTTT. The chain is built from TRBV12-3 or TRBV12-4 and TRBJ2-2, with unresolved D. CDR3 length equals 17 residues. Between the trimmed V and J ends, which lost 6 bases and 0 bases, there was a span of 17 bases.